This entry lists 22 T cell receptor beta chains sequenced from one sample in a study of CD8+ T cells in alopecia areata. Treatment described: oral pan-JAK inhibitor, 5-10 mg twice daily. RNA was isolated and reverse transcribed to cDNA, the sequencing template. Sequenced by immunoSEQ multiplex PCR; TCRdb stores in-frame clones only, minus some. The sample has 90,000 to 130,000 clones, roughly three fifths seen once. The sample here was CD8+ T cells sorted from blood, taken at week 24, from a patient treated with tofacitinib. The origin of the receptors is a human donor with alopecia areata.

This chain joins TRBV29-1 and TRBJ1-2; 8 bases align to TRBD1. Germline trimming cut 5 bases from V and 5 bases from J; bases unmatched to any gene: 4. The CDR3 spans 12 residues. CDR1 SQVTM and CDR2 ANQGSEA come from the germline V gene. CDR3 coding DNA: TGCAGCGTTCCTCGACAGGGGTATGGCTACACCTTC. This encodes CSVPRQGYGYTF.

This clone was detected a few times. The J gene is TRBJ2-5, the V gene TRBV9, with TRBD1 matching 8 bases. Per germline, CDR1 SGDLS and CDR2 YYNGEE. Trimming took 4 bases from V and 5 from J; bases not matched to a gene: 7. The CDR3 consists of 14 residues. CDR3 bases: TGTGCCAGCAGCCCCCCCACAGGGGGGGAGACCCAGTACTTC. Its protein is CASSPPTGGETQYF.

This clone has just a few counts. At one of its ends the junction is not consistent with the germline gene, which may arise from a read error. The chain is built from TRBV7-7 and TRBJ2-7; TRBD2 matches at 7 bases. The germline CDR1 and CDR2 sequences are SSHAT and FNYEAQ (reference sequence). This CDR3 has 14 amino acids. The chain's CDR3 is CASSPSGVSYEQYF. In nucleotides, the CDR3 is TGTGCTAGCAGCCCTAGCGGTGTATCCTACGAGCAGTACTTC.

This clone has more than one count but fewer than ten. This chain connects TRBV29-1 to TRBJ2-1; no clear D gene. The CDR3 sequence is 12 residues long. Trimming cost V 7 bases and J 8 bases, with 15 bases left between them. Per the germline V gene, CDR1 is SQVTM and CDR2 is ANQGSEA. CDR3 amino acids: CSGLTASYEQFF. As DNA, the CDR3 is TGCAGCGGGCTAACAGCTTCCTATGAGCAGTTCTTC.

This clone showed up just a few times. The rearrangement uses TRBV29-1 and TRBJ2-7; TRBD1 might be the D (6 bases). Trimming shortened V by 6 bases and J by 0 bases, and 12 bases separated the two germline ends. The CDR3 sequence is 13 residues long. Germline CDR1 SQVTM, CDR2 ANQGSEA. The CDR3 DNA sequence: TGCAGCGTATGGGACACCGGCTCCTACGAGCAGTACTTC. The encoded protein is CSVWDTGSYEQYF.

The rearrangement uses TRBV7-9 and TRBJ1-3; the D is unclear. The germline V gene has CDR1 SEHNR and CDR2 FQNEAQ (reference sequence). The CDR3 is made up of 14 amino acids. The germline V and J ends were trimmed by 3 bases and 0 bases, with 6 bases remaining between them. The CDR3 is CASSFPGSGNTIYF. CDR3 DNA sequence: TGTGCCAGCAGCTTTCCCGGCTCTGGAAACACCATATATTTT.

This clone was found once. The CDR3 DNA follows: TGTGCCAGCAGCTTATCTAGCGGGGAGACCCAGTACTTC. Translated, it gives CASSLSSGETQYF. This chain uses TRBV13 with TRBJ2-5, with 8 bases identical to TRBD2. Germline V gene lookup returns CDR1 PRHDT and CDR2 FYEKMQ (reference sequence). The CDR3 sequence is 13 residues long. The J segment lost 5 bases and the V segment lost 2 bases, leaving 1 base of the junction unmatched.

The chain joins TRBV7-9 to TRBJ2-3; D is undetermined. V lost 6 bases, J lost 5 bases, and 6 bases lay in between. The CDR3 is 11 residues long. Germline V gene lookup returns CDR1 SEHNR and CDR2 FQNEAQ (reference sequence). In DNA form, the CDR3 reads TGTGCCAGCAGAAGTGTAGATACGCAGTATTTT. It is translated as CASRSVDTQYF.

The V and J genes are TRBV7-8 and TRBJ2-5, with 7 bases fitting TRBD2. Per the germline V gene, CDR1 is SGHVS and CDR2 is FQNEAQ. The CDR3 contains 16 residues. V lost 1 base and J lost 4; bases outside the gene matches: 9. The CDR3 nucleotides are TGTGCCAGCAGCTTAGGGGTGCAGGCGGGGGTAGAGACCCAGTACTTC. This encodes CASSLGVQAGVETQYF.

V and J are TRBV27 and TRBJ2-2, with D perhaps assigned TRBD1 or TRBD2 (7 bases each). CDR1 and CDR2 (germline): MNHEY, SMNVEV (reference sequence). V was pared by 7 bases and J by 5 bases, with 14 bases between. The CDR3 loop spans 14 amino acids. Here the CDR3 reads CASMGGGQTGELFF. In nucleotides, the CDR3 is TGTGCCAGCATGGGAGGGGGCCAAACCGGGGAGCTGTTTTTT.

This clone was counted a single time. This CDR3 reads CASSQEGAAVYGYTF. Written as DNA, the CDR3 is TGCGCCAGCAGCCAAGAGGGGGCGGCAGTCTATGGCTACACCTTC. The chain recombines TRBV4-1 with TRBJ1-2, with D possibly matching TRBD1 (6 bases). Per the germline V gene, CDR1 is MGHRA and CDR2 is YSYEKL. The CDR3 loop spans 15 amino acids. V shed 0 bases and J shed 4 bases, with 12 bases lying between them.

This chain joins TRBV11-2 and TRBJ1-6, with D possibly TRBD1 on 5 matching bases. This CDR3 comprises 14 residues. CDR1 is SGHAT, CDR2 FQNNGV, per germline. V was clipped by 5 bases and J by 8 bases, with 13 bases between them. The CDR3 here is CASSAGGGDSPLHF. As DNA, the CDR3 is TGTGCCAGCAGCGCGGGGGGGGGAGATTCACCCCTCCACTTT.

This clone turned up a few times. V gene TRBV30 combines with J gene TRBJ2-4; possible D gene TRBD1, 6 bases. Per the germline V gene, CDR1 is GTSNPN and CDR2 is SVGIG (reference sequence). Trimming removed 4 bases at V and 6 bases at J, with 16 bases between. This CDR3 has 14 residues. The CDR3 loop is CAWTPRGWRNIQYF. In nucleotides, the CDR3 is TGTGCCTGGACCCCCAGGGGCTGGAGAAACATTCAGTACTTC.

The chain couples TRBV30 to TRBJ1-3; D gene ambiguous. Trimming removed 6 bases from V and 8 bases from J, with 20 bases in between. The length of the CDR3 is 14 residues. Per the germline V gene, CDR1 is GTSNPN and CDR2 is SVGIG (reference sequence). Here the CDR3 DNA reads TGTGCCTGCAATACAAGGGTCGGGATGGACACCATATATTTT. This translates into CACNTRVGMDTIYF. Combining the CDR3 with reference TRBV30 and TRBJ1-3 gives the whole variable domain SQTIHQWPATLVQPVGSPLSLECTVEGTSNPNLYWYRQAAGRGLQLLFYSVGIGQISSEVPQNLSASRPQDRQFILSSKKLLLSDSGFYLCACNTRVGMDTIYFGEGSWLTVV.

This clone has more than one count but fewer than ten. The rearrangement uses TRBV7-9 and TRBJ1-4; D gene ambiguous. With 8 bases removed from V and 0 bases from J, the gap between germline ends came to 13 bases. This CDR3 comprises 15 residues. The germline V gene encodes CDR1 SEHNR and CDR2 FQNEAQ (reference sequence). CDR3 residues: CASSTEIATNEKLFF. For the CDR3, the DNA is TGTGCCAGCTCTACGGAGATTGCAACTAATGAAAAACTGTTTTTT.

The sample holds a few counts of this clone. CDR3 sequence: CSVEFGVPYEQYF. Here the CDR3 DNA reads TGCAGCGTTGAGTTTGGGGTCCCCTACGAGCAGTACTTC. The chain joins TRBV29-1 to TRBJ2-7; D is uncertain. CDR3 length: 13 amino acids. V was trimmed by 3 bases and J by 2 bases, leaving 11 bases between them. Germline CDR1 SQVTM, CDR2 ANQGSEA.

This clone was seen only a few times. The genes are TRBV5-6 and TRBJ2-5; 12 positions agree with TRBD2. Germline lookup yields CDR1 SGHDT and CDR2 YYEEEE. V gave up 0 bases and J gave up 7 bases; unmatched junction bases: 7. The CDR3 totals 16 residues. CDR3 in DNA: TGTGCCAGCAGCTTGGAACTAGCGGGGGGACTAGGGACCCAGTACTTC. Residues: CASSLELAGGLGTQYF.

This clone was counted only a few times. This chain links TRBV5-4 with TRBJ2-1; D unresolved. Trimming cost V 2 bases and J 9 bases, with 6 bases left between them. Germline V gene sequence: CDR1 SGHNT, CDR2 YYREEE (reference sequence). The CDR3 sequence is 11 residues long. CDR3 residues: CASSFGREQFF. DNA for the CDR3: TGTGCCAGCAGCTTTGGTCGTGAGCAGTTCTTC.

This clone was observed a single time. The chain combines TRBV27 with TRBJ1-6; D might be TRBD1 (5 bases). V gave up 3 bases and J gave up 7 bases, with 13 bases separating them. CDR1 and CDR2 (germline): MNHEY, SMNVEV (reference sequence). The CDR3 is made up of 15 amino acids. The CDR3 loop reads CASSFQGAPNSPLHF. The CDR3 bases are TGTGCCAGCAGTTTCCAGGGTGCCCCAAATTCACCCCTCCACTTT.

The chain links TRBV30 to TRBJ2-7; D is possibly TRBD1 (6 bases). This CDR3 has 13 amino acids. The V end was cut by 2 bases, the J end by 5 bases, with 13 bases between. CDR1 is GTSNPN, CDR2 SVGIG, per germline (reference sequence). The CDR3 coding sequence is TGTGCCTGGAGTCCGGACAGATATGACGAGCAGTACTTC. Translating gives CAWSPDRYDEQYF.

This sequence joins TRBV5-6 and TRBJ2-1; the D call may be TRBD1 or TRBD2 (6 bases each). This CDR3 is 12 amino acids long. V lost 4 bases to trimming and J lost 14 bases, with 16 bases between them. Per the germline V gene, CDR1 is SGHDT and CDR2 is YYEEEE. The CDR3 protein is CASSPGALGKFF. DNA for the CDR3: TGTGCCAGCAGCCCGGGGGCCCTGGGAAAGTTCTTC.

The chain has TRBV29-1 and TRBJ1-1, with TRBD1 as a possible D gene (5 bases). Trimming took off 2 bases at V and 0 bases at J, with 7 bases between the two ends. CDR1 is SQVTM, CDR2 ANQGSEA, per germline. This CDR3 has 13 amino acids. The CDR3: CSVEQGMNTEAFF. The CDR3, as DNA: TGCAGCGTTGAACAGGGCATGAACACTGAAGCTTTCTTT.